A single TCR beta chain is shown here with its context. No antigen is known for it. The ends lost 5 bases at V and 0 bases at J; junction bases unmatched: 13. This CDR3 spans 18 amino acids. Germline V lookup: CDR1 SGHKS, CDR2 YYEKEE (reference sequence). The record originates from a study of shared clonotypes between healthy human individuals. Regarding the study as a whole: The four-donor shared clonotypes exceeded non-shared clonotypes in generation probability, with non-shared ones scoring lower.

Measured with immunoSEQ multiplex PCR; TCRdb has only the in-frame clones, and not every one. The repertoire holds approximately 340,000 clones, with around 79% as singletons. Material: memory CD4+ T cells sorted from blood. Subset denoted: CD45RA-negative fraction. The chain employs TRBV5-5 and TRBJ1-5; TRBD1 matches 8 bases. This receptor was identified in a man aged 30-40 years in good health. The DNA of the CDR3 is TGTGCCAGCAGGTACCGGGACAGGAGCTACTATAGCAATCAGCCCCAGCATTTT. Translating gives CASRYRDRSYYSNQPQHF. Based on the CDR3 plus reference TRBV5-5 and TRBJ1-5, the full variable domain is DAGVTQSPTHLIKTRGQQVTLRCSPISGHKSVSWYQQVLGQGPQFIFQYYEKEERGRGNFPDRFSARQFPNYSSELNVNALLLGDSALYLCASRYRDRSYYSNQPQHFGDGTRLSIL.